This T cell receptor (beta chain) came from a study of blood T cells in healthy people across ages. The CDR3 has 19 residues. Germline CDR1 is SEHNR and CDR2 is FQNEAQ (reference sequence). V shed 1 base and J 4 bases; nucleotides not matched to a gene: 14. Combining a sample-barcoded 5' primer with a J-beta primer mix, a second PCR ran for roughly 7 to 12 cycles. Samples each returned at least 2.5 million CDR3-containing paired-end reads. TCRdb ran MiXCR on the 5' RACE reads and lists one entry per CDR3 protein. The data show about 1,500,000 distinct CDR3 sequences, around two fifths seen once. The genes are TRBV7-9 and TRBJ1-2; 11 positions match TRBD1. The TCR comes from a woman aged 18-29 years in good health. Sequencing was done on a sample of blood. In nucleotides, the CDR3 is TGTGCCAGCAGCTTAGAAGCGGACAGGGGGCGATCAGAGGGCTATGGCTACACCTTC. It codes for CASSLEADRGRSEGYGYTF.